The 15 T cell receptor beta chains presented below share a single source sample, sequenced in a study of T cell responses to AZD1222 COVID-19 vaccine. Measured with immunoSEQ multiplex PCR; TCRdb has only the in-frame clones, and not every one. The table shows about 94,000 clones, with 70% to 90% occurring only once. The specimen comprised peripheral blood, sampled on day 0 of AZD1222 vaccination. All receptors come from an adult in good health.

The rearrangement uses TRBV5-1 and TRBJ2-1; TRBD2 aligns across 14 bases. Germline loops: CDR1 SGHRS, CDR2 YFSETQ. CDR3 length: 17 residues. J lost 8 bases, V lost 2 bases, and 9 bases had no gene match. The CDR3 here is CASSFAAGLAGVYEQFF. The CDR3 DNA sequence: TGCGCCAGCAGCTTCGCAGCGGGACTAGCGGGGGTATATGAGCAGTTCTTC.

This clone was seen a handful of times. The rearrangement links TRBV5-1 to TRBJ1-6, with 7 bases that match TRBD1. Germline V CDR1 and CDR2: SGHRS, YFSETQ. There are 15 residues in the CDR3. The ends lost 4 bases at V and 6 bases at J; junction bases unmatched: 7. DNA for the CDR3: TGCGCCAGCAGCCCTGGGGACAGACTTAATTCACCCCTCCACTTT. Encoded protein: CASSPGDRLNSPLHF.

This chain connects TRBV5-1 to TRBJ1-3; D possibly corresponds to TRBD1 (5 bases). The V end lost 9 bases, the J end lost 1 base, and 14 bases lay between the germline ends. CDR1 SGHRS and CDR2 YFSETQ come from the germline V gene. CDR3 length equals 14 residues. CDR3 coding DNA: TGCGCCACCCGGAGGGGCTCTTCTGGAAACACCATATATTTT. Its protein is CATRRGSSGNTIYF.

In DNA form, the CDR3 reads TGCGCCAGCAGCTTGGTGGGGGGATGGGCAGATACGCAGTATTTT. Encoded protein: CASSLVGGWADTQYF. This chain links TRBV5-1 with TRBJ2-3; TRBD2 might be the D (6 bases). The CDR3 is 15 residues long. Germline V gives CDR1 SGHRS, CDR2 YFSETQ. Trimming stripped 0 bases from V and 4 bases from J, with 12 bases between.

The rearrangement joins TRBV29-1 to TRBJ1-2; no clear D gene. The CDR3 length is 14 residues. Per the germline V gene, CDR1 is SQVTM and CDR2 is ANQGSEA. The ends were cut back, 5 bases at V and 4 bases at J, with 17 bases in the middle. The CDR3 region has the DNA TGCAGCGTTTCACGCCGGGCGGCAGCCTATGGCTACACCTTC. Its translation: CSVSRRAAAYGYTF.

The chain recombines TRBV7-3 with TRBJ2-1, with 9 nucleotides matching TRBD2. This CDR3 has 17 amino acids. Germline assignment: CDR1 SGHTA and CDR2 FQGTGA. Trimming removed 5 bases from V and 7 bases from J; junction bases left unmatched: 15. CDR3 amino acids: CASSPSPGRGGQNEQFF. The CDR3 nucleotides read TGTGCCAGCAGCCCCTCGCCCGGGCGGGGGGGCCAAAATGAGCAGTTCTTC.

The chain employs TRBV19 and TRBJ1-1, with TRBD1 matching 8 bases. The junction had 11 bases not matched to a gene; V was cut back by 1 base and J by 4 bases. Germline CDR1 LNHDA, CDR2 SQIVND (reference sequence). This CDR3 comprises 17 residues. CDR3 residues: CASSIGPGQGVGTEAFF. In nucleotides, the CDR3 is TGTGCCAGTAGTATAGGCCCCGGACAGGGTGTAGGCACTGAAGCTTTCTTT.

The chain is built from TRBV27 and TRBJ1-2; 8 bases are shared with TRBD1. CDR1 MNHEY and CDR2 SMNVEV come from the germline V gene (reference sequence). The junction had 15 bases not matched to a gene; V was cut back by 5 bases and J by 4 bases. The CDR3 is 17 amino acids. This chain's CDR3 is CASSTAGGIDQLYGYTF. For the CDR3, the DNA is TGTGCCAGCAGTACAGCAGGGGGCATAGACCAACTCTATGGCTACACCTTC.

V usage is TRBV12-3 or TRBV12-4 and J usage is TRBJ1-5; tentatively, D is TRBD1 (6 bases). Trimming took off 6 bases at V and 4 bases at J, with 10 bases between the two ends. The CDR3 is 13 residues long. In nucleotides, the CDR3 is TGTGCCAGCAGCGGGACACCTAATCAGCCCCAGCATTTT. It specifies CASSGTPNQPQHF.

V usage is TRBV6-6 and J usage is TRBJ2-7; D not certain. Germline V gives CDR1 MNHNY, CDR2 SVGAGI (reference sequence). V shed 5 bases and J shed 1 base, with 9 bases lying between them. There are 13 residues in the CDR3. The CDR3 DNA sequence: TGTGCCAGCAGTCCCCGGCGGTCCTACGAGCAGTACTTC. This codes for CASSPRRSYEQYF.

J is TRBJ1-4 and V is TRBV6-5, with unresolved D. Trimming shortened V by 6 bases and J by 8 bases, and 19 bases separated the two germline ends. CDR3 length equals 15 residues. CDR1 and CDR2 (germline): MNHEY, SVGAGI. The CDR3 nucleotides are TGTGCCAGCAGACCTCCGGGAGGAGCTCTAGAAAAACTGTTTTTT. Translated, it gives CASRPPGGALEKLFF.

In its sample, this clone was seen once. V usage is TRBV5-1 and J usage is TRBJ2-7; D may be TRBD2 (6 bases). V was pared by 7 bases and J by 6 bases, with 20 bases between. CDR3 size: 14 residues. Germline lookup yields CDR1 SGHRS and CDR2 YFSETQ. CDR3 DNA: TGCGCCAGCCAGGAGGGGCCAGGGCAACGCGAGCAGTACTTC. Its protein is CASQEGPGQREQYF. The full variable domain, completed using reference TRBV5-1 and TRBJ2-7, is KAGVTQTPRYLIKTRGQQVTLSCSPISGHRSVSWYQQTPGQGLQFLFEYFSETQRNKGNFPGRFSGRQFSNSRSEMNVSTLELGDSALYLCASQEGPGQREQYFGPGTRLTVT.

The gene calls are TRBV5-4 and TRBJ1-4; the match to TRBD1 covers 7 bases. Per germline, CDR1 SGHNT and CDR2 YYREEE (reference sequence). The CDR3 is 16 residues long. Trimming removed 3 bases from V and 8 bases from J; junction bases left unmatched: 13. The CDR3 is CASSSERGGLGEKLFF. The CDR3 region has the DNA TGTGCCAGCAGCTCGGAAAGAGGGGGCCTCGGAGAAAAACTGTTTTTT.

The CDR3 region is CASSFQGGKNQPQHF. CDR3 bases: TGTGCCAGCAGTTTCCAAGGGGGGAAAAATCAGCCCCAGCATTTT. The rearrangement joins TRBV27 to TRBJ1-5; a possible D gene is TRBD1 (6 bases). This CDR3 is 15 amino acids long. The V gene lost 3 bases and the J gene lost 4 bases, with 13 bases spanning the gap. Germline V CDR1 and CDR2: MNHEY, SMNVEV (reference sequence).

The chain couples TRBV18 to TRBJ2-5, with D unclear. This CDR3 spans 14 amino acids. Germline V lookup: CDR1 KGHSH, CDR2 LQKENI. Trimming shortened V by 0 bases and J by 6 bases, and 11 bases separated the two germline ends. For the CDR3, the DNA is TGTGCCAGCTCACCACCTGATAGCAGGCAGACCCAGTACTTC. Residues: CASSPPDSRQTQYF. Based on the CDR3 plus reference TRBV18 and TRBJ2-5, the full variable domain is NAGVMQNPRHLVRRRGQEARLRCSPMKGHSHVYWYRQLPEEGLKFMVYLQKENIIDESGMPKERFSAEFPKEGPSILRIQQVVRGDSAAYFCASSPPDSRQTQYFGPGTRLLVL.